This T cell receptor (beta chain) was retrieved from a study of blood T cells in healthy people across ages. Across the whole study: When template switching was applied, about one barcoded beta molecule was captured per two T cells. Points from the study as a whole: There were more naive CD4+ cells and higher diversity in long-lived donors than in aged donors.

Note on this clonotype: Its antigen remains unknown.

Investigators took ten milliliters of peripheral blood from every donor. Then a second PCR, running roughly 7 to 12 cycles, was carried out with a sample-barcoded 5' primer and a J-beta primer mix. Template switching added a 12-random-nucleotide identifier to every cDNA molecule. TCRdb reprocessed the 5' RACE reads via MiXCR and lists one record per CDR3 protein. The sample lists fewer than 800,000 distinct CDR3 sequences; approximately 50% were seen once. Specimen: blood. This receptor was obtained from a woman in her sixties in good health.

Here the CDR3 DNA reads TGTGCCAGCAGTTTCCTCGGGTTTGGCTACACCTTC. Its protein product is CASSFLGFGYTF. The V gene is TRBV28, the J gene TRBJ1-2; D not certain. The V end was cut by 3 bases, the J end by 7 bases, with 9 bases between. This CDR3 contains 12 residues. CDR1 MDHEN and CDR2 SYDVKM come from the germline V gene.